Many counts were recorded for the clone carrying this T cell receptor (beta chain). Its antigen is unknown. An equimolar mix of two oligonucleotides served as the beta constant-region primer for TRBC1 and TRBC2. The ligated cDNA underwent four PCR rounds using SP2 and nested alpha and beta constant-region primers. TCRdb recomputed calls from the UMI-ligation and nested PCR reads with MiXCR, one row per CDR3 protein. The sample contains 150,000 or so distinct CDR3 sequences, 22% of which appear only once. The entry originates in a study of naive and memory T cell subsets. General study findings and limits: Gini index rose across naive, CM, EM and EMRA in CD4 and CD8. Possibly reflecting memory cells re-expressing CD45RA, a few larger clonotypes occurred in naive repertoires, especially CD8.

This CDR3 is built from 12 residues. The germline V gene encodes CDR1 MGHRA and CDR2 YSYEKL. Trimming shortened V by 4 bases and J by 2 bases, and 4 bases separated the two germline ends. This chain uses TRBV4-1 with TRBJ2-3; D ambiguous. The source is a human donor in good health. The sequenced material came from naive CD4+ T cells from blood. This CDR3 is CASSLPTDTQYF. The CDR3 DNA is TGCGCCAGCAGCCTGCCCACAGATACGCAGTATTTT.